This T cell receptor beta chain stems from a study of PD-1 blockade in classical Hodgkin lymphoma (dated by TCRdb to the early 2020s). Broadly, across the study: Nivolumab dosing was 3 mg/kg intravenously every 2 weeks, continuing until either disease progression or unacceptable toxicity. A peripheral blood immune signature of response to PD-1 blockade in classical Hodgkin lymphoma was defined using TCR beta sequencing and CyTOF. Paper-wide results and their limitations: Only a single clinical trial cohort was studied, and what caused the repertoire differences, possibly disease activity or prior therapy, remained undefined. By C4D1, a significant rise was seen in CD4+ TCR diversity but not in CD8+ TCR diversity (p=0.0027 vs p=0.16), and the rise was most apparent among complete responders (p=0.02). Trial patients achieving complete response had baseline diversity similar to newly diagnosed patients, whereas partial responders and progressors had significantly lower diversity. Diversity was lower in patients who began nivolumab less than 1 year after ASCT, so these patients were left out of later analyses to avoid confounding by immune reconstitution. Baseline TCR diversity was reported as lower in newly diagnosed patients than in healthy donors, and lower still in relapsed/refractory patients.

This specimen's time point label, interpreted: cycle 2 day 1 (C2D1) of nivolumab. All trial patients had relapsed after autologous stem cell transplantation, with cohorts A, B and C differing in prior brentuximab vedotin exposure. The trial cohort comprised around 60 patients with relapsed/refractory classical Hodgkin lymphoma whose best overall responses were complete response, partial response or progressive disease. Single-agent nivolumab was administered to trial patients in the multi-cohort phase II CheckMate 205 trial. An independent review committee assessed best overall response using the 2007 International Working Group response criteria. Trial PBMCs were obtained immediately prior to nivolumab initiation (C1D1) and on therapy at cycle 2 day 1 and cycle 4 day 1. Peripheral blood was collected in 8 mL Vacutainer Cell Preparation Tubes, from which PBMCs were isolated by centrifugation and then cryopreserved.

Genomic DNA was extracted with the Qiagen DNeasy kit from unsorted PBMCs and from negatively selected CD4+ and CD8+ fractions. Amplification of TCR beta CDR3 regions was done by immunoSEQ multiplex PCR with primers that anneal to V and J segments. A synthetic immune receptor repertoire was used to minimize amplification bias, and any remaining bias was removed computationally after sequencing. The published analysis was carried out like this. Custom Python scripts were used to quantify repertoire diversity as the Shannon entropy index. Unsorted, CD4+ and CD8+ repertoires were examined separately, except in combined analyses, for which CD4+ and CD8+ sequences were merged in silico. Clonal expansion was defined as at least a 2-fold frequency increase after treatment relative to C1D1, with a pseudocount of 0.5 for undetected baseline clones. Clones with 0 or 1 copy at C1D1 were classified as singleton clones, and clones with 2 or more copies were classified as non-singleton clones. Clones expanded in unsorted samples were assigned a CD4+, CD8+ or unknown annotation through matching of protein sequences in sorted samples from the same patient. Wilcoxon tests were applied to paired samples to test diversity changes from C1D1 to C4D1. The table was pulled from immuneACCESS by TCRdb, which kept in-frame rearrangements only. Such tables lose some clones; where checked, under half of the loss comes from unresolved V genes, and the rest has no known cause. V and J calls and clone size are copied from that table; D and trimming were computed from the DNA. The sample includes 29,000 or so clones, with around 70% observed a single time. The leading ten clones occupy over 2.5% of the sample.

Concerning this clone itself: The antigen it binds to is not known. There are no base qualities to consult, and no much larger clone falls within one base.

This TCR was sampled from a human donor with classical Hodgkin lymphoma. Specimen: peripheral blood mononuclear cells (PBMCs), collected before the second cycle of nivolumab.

Here is the DNA: TGTGCCAGCAGTAAAAACAGGGGAGAGACCCAGTACTTC. Its product reads: CASSKNRGETQYF. The rearranged segments are TRBV27 and TRBJ2-5, with 7 central nucleotides matching TRBD1. CDR1 and CDR2 are read off the germline V gene (reference sequence) as MNHEY and SMNVEV. V is trimmed back by 5 bases and J by 4 bases, and the junction contains 4 bases that no gene match accounts for. Counted from cysteine to phenylalanine, this CDR3 has 13 amino acids. The sequence is cut down to CDR3 DNA, 39 bases in frame from base 1.